This TCR beta chain was sequenced in a study of breast tumors, draining lymph nodes, adjacent tissues. Points from the study as a whole: Most tumor T cells seemingly derive from lymph node, then expand in tumor. That most tumor T cells come from lymph nodes remained unproven.

The CDR3 covers 16 residues. Germline loops: CDR1 SEHNR, CDR2 FQNEAQ (reference sequence). Trimming pared 0 bases from V and 0 bases from J, leaving 8 bases between. Samples came from axillary lymph nodes draining the breast cancer. From the multiplex PCR reads, TCRdb called clonotypes with MiXCR, one entry per CDR3 protein. The table lists approximately 190,000 distinct CDR3 sequences, 31% of them singletons. This clonotype was picked up many times. Its target is not known. The sequenced sample consisted of axillary lymph node tissue. This chain connects TRBV7-9 to TRBJ1-4; D call uncertain. The clonotype was recovered from a female donor with breast cancer. Some clones in this sample may be carry-over from other donors' samples. The CDR3 here is CASSLALGATNEKLFF. CDR3 nucleotide sequence: TGTGCCAGCAGCTTAGCGCTTGGGGCAACTAATGAAAAACTGTTTTTT.